This T cell receptor beta chain was profiled in a study of T cell repertoires in aging, cancer and after chemotherapy. Amplification of TCR beta used genomic DNA extracted from peripheral blood. Multiplex touch-down PCR with TRB-A/B primers amplified rearranged V-D-J TRB sequences. MiXCR was run by TCRdb on the multiplex PCR reads, yielding one entry per CDR3 protein. This table holds about 1,100 distinct CDR3 sequences, about 50% found once. General study results and limits: Age-matched healthy donors had significantly more diverse, less clonal blood TCR repertoires than untreated cancer patients. Rebound thymic output was suggested by rising median generation probability during chemotherapy in each cancer cohort.

This clonotype was observed a few times. The antigen remains unidentified. CDR1 MNHEY and CDR2 SMNVEV come from the germline V gene (reference sequence). This CDR3 is 14 amino acids long. V lost 3 bases, J lost 3 bases, and 9 bases lay in between. The sequence was collected from a human donor with a solid tumor. The donor label of this sample is uncertain. Sequenced: blood. V gene TRBV27 combines with J gene TRBJ1-3; TRBD1 is a possible D gene (5 bases). CDR3 loop: CASSLVGGGNTIYF. As DNA, the CDR3 is TGTGCCAGCAGTTTGGTGGGGGGTGGAAACACCATATATTTT.